This T cell receptor (beta chain) was found in a study of cytomegalovirus exposure and HLA in healthy donors. Vbeta (60) and Jbeta (13) primers were used in the PCR. Generated by immunoSEQ multiplex PCR, the TCRdb table keeps only in-frame clones and is missing some. The table has 150,000 to 200,000 clones, around 68% seen once; the top ten hold approximately 1.5%. Between the trimmed V and J ends, which lost 4 bases and 1 base, there was a span of 17 bases. From germline, CDR1 is SGDLS and CDR2 YYNGEE. CDR3 size: 16 residues. This receptor was taken from a man aged 45-60 years in good health and CMV-seronegative. The chain is built from TRBV9 and TRBJ1-1; D is undetermined. The specimen was PBMCs. CDR3: CASSTFSGVRNTEAFF. DNA for the CDR3: TGTGCCAGCAGCACTTTCTCCGGGGTAAGGAACACTGAAGCTTTCTTT.